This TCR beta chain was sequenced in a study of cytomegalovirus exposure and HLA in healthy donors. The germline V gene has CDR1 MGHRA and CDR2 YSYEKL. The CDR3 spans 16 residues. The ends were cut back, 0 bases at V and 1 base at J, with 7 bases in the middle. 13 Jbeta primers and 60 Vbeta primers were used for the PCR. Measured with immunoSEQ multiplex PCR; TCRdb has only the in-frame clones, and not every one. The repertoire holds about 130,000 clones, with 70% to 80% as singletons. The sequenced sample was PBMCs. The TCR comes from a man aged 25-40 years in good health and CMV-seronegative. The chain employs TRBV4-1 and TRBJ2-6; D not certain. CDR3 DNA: TGCGCCAGCAGCCAAGAAGGAGCATCTGGGGCCAACGTCCTGACTTTC. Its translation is CASSQEGASGANVLTF.